The 18 T cell receptor beta chains presented below share a single source sample, sequenced in a study of low-dose radiotherapy and immunotherapy resistance in tumors (dated by TCRdb to 2021 to 2024). The time point label on this specimen signifies: after trial treatment. The treatment or condition label of this sample denotes: LDRT plus nivolumab, ipilimumab, low-dose cyclophosphamide and aspirin (RACIN trial). These reads were obtained on an Illumina HiSeq 2500. First-strand cDNA was synthesized with Superscript III and a set of TRAV- and TRBV-specific primers, covering both TCRalpha and TCRbeta chains. TCRs were amplified with Phusion for around 20 PCR cycles, with a constant-region primer paired with the adapter attached to the V primers. TCRdb reprocessing: public reads trimmed at Q25 with fastp, clones called with MiXCR, in-frame beta chains kept. Entries that share a CDR3 protein sequence are merged under the most common genes and DNA. This sample lists tens of thousands of distinct CDR3 sequences; around a fifth were detected once. Roughly 13% of the sample rests with the top ten.

The sequenced sample was PBMCs, obtained after low-dose radiotherapy plus immunotherapy. These receptors originate from a female donor with ovarian cancer.

There are many counts of this clonotype. As DNA, the CDR3 is TGCGCCAGCAGCCAAGGCACACGCTGGAATCAGCCCCAGCATTTT. Its protein product is CASSQGTRWNQPQHF. The V call is TRBV4-1, the J call TRBJ1-5; unclear D gene. V was clipped by 1 base and J by 4 bases, with 11 bases between them. Germline V gene sequence: CDR1 MGHRA, CDR2 YSYEKL. The CDR3 contains 15 residues.

This clonotype appeared a few times. V is TRBV7-3 and J is TRBJ2-3, with TRBD2 matching over 8 bases. V shed 6 bases, J shed 4 bases, and the junction held 9 bases outside the gene matches. There are 15 residues in the CDR3. CDR1 is SGHTA and CDR2 is FQGTGA in the germline V gene. CDR3 protein: CASSNSGSRPDTQYF. Written as DNA, the CDR3 is TGTGCCAGCAGTAACAGCGGGAGTAGACCAGATACGCAGTATTTT.

This clonotype has more than one count but fewer than ten. The V gene is TRBV6-2 or TRBV6-3, the J gene TRBJ2-1; D gene uncertain. Germline CDR1 and CDR2: MNHEY and SVGEGT. Deletions cut 4 bases from V and 0 bases from J, with 4 bases between. This CDR3 is built from 13 residues. The CDR3 nucleotides are TGTGCCAGCAGTTTTTTCTCCTACAATGAGCAGTTCTTC. Translation: CASSFFSYNEQFF.

The V gene is TRBV12-3 or TRBV12-4, the J gene TRBJ1-2; D is ambiguous. V lost 10 bases and J 7 bases, leaving 25 bases between the germline ends. The CDR3 length is 15 residues. The CDR3 spells CAIHFIGLRVGGYTF. CDR3 DNA sequence: TGTGCCATCCACTTCATAGGGCTACGAGTGGGTGGCTACACCTTC.

This clonotype showed up many times. At one boundary the junction diverges from the germline segment, which might be a read error. Here the CDR3 DNA reads TGTGCCAGCAGCTTGGGGTATAGCAATCAGCCCCAGCATTTT. This codes for CASSLGYSNQPQHF. The J gene is TRBJ1-5, the V gene TRBV5-1; no reliable D call. The germline V gene has CDR1 SGHRS and CDR2 YFSETQ. This CDR3 is 14 amino acids long.

This clonotype was found many times. J is TRBJ2-5 and V is TRBV29-1; D not certain. V was trimmed by 6 bases and J by 5 bases, leaving 19 bases between them. This CDR3 spans 14 amino acids. Germline values: CDR1 SQVTM, CDR2 ANQGSEA. CDR3 region: CSVVSFGQSETQYF. DNA of the CDR3: TGCAGCGTGGTTAGCTTCGGTCAATCGGAGACCCAGTACTTC.

This clonotype was seen ten or more times. The chain couples TRBV30 to TRBJ1-1, with D uncertain. The CDR3 loop spans 12 amino acids. Per the germline V gene, CDR1 is GTSNPN and CDR2 is SVGIG (reference sequence). Trimming shortened V by 4 bases and J by 1 base, and 7 bases separated the two germline ends. CDR3 in DNA: TGTGCCTGGATGTGGGAGAACACTGAAGCTTTCTTT. It is translated as CAWMWENTEAFF.

This chain uses TRBV5-6 with TRBJ2-3; D might be TRBD1 (6 bases). Germline CDR1 reads SGHDT; CDR2 reads YYEEEE. The V end was cut by 4 bases, the J end by 0 bases, with 15 bases between. CDR3 size: 16 residues. This CDR3 is CASSQLGQGSTDTQYF. The CDR3 nucleotides are TGTGCCAGCAGCCAGCTGGGGCAGGGGAGCACAGATACGCAGTATTTT.

This chain links TRBV2 with TRBJ2-3, with 11 bases that match TRBD2. Germline V gives CDR1 SNHLY, CDR2 FYNNEI. The V and J ends lost 8 bases and 6 bases, in that order; junction bases with no gene match: 7. There are 14 residues in the CDR3. CDR3 loop: CASRLAGGLDTQYF. CDR3 nucleotides: TGTGCCAGCCGCCTAGCGGGGGGCCTGGATACGCAGTATTTT. The entire variable domain, with the rest obtained from reference TRBV2 and TRBJ2-3, is as follows: EPEVTQTPSHQVTQMGQEVILRCVPISNHLYFYWYRQILGQKVEFLVSFYNNEISEKSEIFDDQFSVERPDGSNFTLKIRSTKLEDSAMYFCASRLAGGLDTQYFGPGTRLTVL.

This clonotype was recorded many times. The chain recombines TRBV9 with TRBJ2-3, with 12 nucleotides matching TRBD2. Germline CDR1 SGDLS, CDR2 YYNGEE. The trim removed 3 bases at V and 1 base at J, leaving 0 bases unmatched. CDR3 length equals 15 residues. CDR3 sequence (DNA): TGTGCCAGCAGCGCTAGCGGGAGGGGCACAGATACGCAGTATTTT. Residues: CASSASGRGTDTQYF.

This clonotype was found many times. The chain has TRBV5-1 and TRBJ1-6; 7 bases line up with TRBD1. J lost 6 bases, V lost 4 bases, and 10 bases had no gene match. Germline-derived CDR1 and CDR2 are SGHRS and YFSETQ. This CDR3 contains 16 residues. The CDR3 spells CASSREVGGSNSPLHF. In DNA, the CDR3 is TGCGCCAGCAGCCGGGAGGTAGGGGGCTCTAATTCACCCCTCCACTTT.

This clonotype was seen many times. This rearrangement joins TRBV2 to TRBJ2-2; D perhaps matches TRBD1 (5 bases). CDR1 SNHLY and CDR2 FYNNEI come from the germline V gene. V was trimmed by 8 bases and J by 0 bases, leaving 13 bases between them. The CDR3 is 15 residues long. The CDR3 spells CASADSLANTGELFF. For the CDR3, the DNA is TGTGCCAGCGCCGACAGCCTCGCGAACACCGGGGAGCTGTTTTTT.

This clonotype came up many times. The gene calls are TRBV6-2 or TRBV6-3 and TRBJ1-1, with a weak D call TRBD1 (5 bases). Germline lookup yields CDR1 MNHEY and CDR2 SVGEGT. V was pared by 5 bases and J by 11 bases, with 21 bases between. This CDR3 has 14 residues. The chain's CDR3 is CASSEFGTTVRAFF. The CDR3, as DNA: TGTGCCAGCAGTGAATTTGGGACGACGGTGAGGGCTTTCTTT.

The CDR3 here is CASTRGGGYGYTF. The CDR3 region has the DNA TGTGCCAGTACTAGGGGAGGAGGGTATGGCTACACCTTC. The chain has TRBV19 and TRBJ1-2; possibly TRBD1 for D (5 bases). CDR1 and CDR2 (germline): LNHDA, SQIVND (reference sequence). This CDR3 comprises 13 residues. Trimming pared 7 bases from V and 5 bases from J, leaving 14 bases between.

In its sample, this clonotype was seen many times. This rearrangement joins TRBV9 to TRBJ1-6, with D hard to call. Trimming removed 0 bases at V and 7 bases at J, with 5 bases between. The CDR3 sequence is 13 residues long. Germline CDR1 reads SGDLS; CDR2 reads YYNGEE. The CDR3 DNA follows: TGTGCCAGCAGCGTAGATCCGAATTCACCCCTCCACTTT. The encoded protein is CASSVDPNSPLHF.

This clonotype came up many times. The genes are TRBV2 and TRBJ2-7; D is unresolved. From germline, CDR1 is SNHLY and CDR2 FYNNEI. Trimming removed 5 bases at V and 2 bases at J, with 4 bases between. The CDR3 is 11 residues long. This CDR3 is CASSTTYEQYF. The DNA of the CDR3 is TGTGCCAGCAGTACCACCTACGAGCAGTACTTC. The full variable domain, its missing parts supplied by reference TRBV2 and TRBJ2-7, is EPEVTQTPSHQVTQMGQEVILRCVPISNHLYFYWYRQILGQKVEFLVSFYNNEISEKSEIFDDQFSVERPDGSNFTLKIRSTKLEDSAMYFCASSTTYEQYFGPGTRLTVT.

This clonotype was found many times. The J gene is TRBJ1-1, the V gene TRBV24-1, with 8 nucleotides matching TRBD1. The CDR3 has 16 residues. The J segment lost 3 bases and the V segment lost 3 bases, leaving 8 bases of the junction unmatched. Germline CDR1 KGHDR, CDR2 SFDVKD. As DNA, the CDR3 is TGTGCCACCAGTGATGGCTATGGACAGGGTGACACTGAAGCTTTCTTT. It encodes CATSDGYGQGDTEAFF.

This clonotype was seen many times. V and J are TRBV19 and TRBJ1-4; a possible D gene is TRBD1 (6 bases). V was cut by 1 base and J by 8 bases, with 11 bases left in between. The CDR3 runs to 14 residues. The germline V gene has CDR1 LNHDA and CDR2 SQIVND (reference sequence). The CDR3 loop reads CASSIGGRPEKLFF. In DNA form, the CDR3 reads TGTGCCAGTAGTATAGGGGGGCGGCCAGAAAAACTGTTTTTT.